Reported below is one TCR beta chain. This CDR3 spans 16 amino acids. V gave up 0 bases and J gave up 2 bases, with 8 bases separating them. CDR1 is SGHDN and CDR2 is FVKESK in the germline V gene. The repertoire was sequenced with immunoSEQ multiplex PCR; TCRdb's copy has only in-frame clones and lacks some. The table has some 150,000 clones, around 85% seen once. These data belong to a study of blood T cell repertoires in COVID-19. Looking at the study overall: Sample material is recorded as cDNA or gDNA derived from T cells, B-cell-depleted T cells, or PBMCs.

Sequencing input: peripheral blood. The rearrangement links TRBV14 to TRBJ2-6; D is unresolved. The source is a man aged 65 to 85 with acute or convalescent COVID-19. Written as DNA, the CDR3 is TGTGCCAGCAGCCAAGAAGTACACCCTGGGGCCAACGTCCTGACTTTC. It specifies CASSQEVHPGANVLTF.